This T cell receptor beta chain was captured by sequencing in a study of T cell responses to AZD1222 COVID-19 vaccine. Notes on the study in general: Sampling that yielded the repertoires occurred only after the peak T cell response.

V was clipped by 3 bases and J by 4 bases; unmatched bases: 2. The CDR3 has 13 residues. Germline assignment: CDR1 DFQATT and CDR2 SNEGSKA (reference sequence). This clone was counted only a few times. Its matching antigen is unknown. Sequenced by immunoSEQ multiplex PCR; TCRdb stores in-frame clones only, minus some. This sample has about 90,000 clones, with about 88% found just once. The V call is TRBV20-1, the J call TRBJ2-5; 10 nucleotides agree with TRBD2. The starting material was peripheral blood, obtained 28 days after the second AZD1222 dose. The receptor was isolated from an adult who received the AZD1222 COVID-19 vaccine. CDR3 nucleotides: TGCAGTGCTAGTCTAGCGGGGGCAGAGACCCAGTACTTC. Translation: CSASLAGAETQYF.